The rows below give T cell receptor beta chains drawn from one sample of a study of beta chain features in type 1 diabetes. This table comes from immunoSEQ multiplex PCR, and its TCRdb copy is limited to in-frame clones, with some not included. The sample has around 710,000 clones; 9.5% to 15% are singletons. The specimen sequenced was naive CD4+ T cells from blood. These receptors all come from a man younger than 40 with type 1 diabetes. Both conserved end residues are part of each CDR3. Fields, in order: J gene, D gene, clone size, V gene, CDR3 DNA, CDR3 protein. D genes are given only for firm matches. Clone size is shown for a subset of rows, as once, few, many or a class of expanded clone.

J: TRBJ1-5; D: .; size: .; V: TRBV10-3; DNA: TGTGCCATCAGTGAGTCGACGACAGACAATCAGCCCCAGCATTTT; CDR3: CAISESTTDNQPQHF
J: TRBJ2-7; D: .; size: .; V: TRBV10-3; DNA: TGTGCCATCAGTGACAGGGACGACGAGCAGTACTTC; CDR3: CAISDRDDEQYF
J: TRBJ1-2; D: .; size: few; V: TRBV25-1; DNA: TGTGCCAGCAGTGAGTTAGGCAGAGCTAACTATGGCTACACCTTC; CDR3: CASSELGRANYGYTF
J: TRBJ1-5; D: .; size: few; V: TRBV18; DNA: TGTGCCAGCTCACTAGGGGAGAATCAGCCCCAGCATTTT; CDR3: CASSLGENQPQHF
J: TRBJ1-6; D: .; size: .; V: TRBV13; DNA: TGTGCCAGCAGCTTAGGGTCCGGGGGGACCTATTCACCCCTCCACTTT; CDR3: CASSLGSGGTYSPLHF
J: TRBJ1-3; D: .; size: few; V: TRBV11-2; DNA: TGTGCCAGCAGCTTAGGGCCAGGGAACACCATATATTTT; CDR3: CASSLGPGNTIYF
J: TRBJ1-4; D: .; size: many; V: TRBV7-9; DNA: TGTGCCAGCAGCCTACAGGCGATTGAAAAACTGTTTTTT; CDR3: CASSLQAIEKLFF
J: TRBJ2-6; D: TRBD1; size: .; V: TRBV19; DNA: TGTGCCAGTAGTATTTTCCCCTCGACAGGGTCTGGGGCCAACGTCCTGACTTTC; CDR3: CASSIFPSTGSGANVLTF
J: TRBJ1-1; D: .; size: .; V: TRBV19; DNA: TGTGCCAGTACGGTACAGTGGAACACTGAAGCTTTCTTT; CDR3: CASTVQWNTEAFF
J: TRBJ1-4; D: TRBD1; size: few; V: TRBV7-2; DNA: TGTGCCAGCAGCACGCAACAGGGGGCATGGGAAAAACTGTTTTTT; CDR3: CASSTQQGAWEKLFF
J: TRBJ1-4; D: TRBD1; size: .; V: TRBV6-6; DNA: TGTGCCAGCAGTCCACCCGGGACAGGGGGCAAGGAAAAACTGTTTTTT; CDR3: CASSPPGTGGKEKLFF
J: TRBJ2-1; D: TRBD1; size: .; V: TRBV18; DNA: TGTGCCAGCTCACCTGGGACAGACAATGAGCAGTTCTTC; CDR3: CASSPGTDNEQFF
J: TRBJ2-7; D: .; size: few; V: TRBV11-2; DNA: TGTGCCAGCAGCACATTAGGAGTGTCCCAAGCCTACGAGCAGTACTTC; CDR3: CASSTLGVSQAYEQYF
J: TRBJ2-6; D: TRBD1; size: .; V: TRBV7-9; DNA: TGTGCCAGCAGAGAGTGGACAGGGGGTAATGGGGCCAACGTCCTGACTTTC; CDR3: CASREWTGGNGANVLTF
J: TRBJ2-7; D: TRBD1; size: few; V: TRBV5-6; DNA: TGTGCCAGCAGCCTGGGGGGACAGGGGTACGAGCAGTACTTC; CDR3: CASSLGGQGYEQYF
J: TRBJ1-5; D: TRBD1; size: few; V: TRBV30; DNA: TGTGCCTGGAGTGGGACAGGGGATCAGCCCCAGCATTTT; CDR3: CAWSGTGDQPQHF
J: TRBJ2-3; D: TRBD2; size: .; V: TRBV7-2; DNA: TGTGCCAGCAGCGCCGGGAGCGGGGGAGCTCCTAGCACAGATACGCAGTATTTT; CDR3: CASSAGSGGAPSTDTQYF
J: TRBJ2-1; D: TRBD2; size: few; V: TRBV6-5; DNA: TGTGCCAGCAAGGCCGGGACTACCGTCGGCAATGAGCAGTTCTTC; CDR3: CASKAGTTVGNEQFF
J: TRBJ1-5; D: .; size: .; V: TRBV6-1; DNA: TGTGCCAGCAGTGAAGCGCTCCAGGGCGGTCAGCCCCAGCATTTT; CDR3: CASSEALQGGQPQHF
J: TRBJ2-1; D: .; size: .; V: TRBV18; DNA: TGTGCCAGCTCACCAGACACAGCTACCTACAATGAGCAGTTCTTC; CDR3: CASSPDTATYNEQFF
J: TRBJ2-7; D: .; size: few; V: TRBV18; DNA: TGTGCCAGCTCATCCCAAAAACAAACCTACGAGCAGTACTTC; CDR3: CASSSQKQTYEQYF
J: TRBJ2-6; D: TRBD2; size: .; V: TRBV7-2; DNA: TGTGCCAGCAGCTCCCGGGCGGGGGCTGGGGCCAACGTCCTGACTTTC; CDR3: CASSSRAGAGANVLTF
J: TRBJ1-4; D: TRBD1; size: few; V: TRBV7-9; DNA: TGTGCCAGCAGCAAGGGACAGGAAGAACTGTTTTTT; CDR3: CASSKGQEELFF
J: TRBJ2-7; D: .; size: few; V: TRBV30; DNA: TGTGCCTGGAGTGGCGTCTACGAGCAGTACTTC; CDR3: CAWSGVYEQYF